This T cell receptor beta chain was recovered during a study of T cells in Graves' hyperthyroidism and ophthalmopathy (dated by TCRdb to between 2019 and 2020). Turning to the overall study: To identify TCR V-J signatures that set the groups apart, the researchers used a discovery cohort of about a hundred patients, made up of around 42 with Graves' ophthalmopathy and some 60 with stable Graves' hyperthyroidism. TCR Vbeta CDR3 sequencing of some 140 peripheral blood samples (approximately 44 ophthalmopathy, 75 hyperthyroidism and some 17 progressor patients) is reported in the paper. For training and testing, the 100 or so patients in the discovery cohort were randomly divided in a 7:3 ratio. Prospective prediction of ophthalmopathy was tested in an independent validation cohort consisting of about 20 hyperthyroidism patients and around 16 patients who later progressed to ophthalmopathy. Once sampling was done, hyperthyroidism patients were given methimazole at a starting dose of 30 mg daily, whereas ophthalmopathy patients were given high-dose intravenous methylprednisolone. In addition, the study compared T-cell repertoires in thyroid tissue and in blood from over 5 Graves' hyperthyroidism patients.

TCR beta CDR3 regions were amplified from RNA transcripts. A first-round RT-PCR of the TCR CDR3 used the HTBI primer set with the Qiagen OneStep RT-PCR kit. The libraries were constructed in a second round of multiplex PCR and then size-selected and purified. The libraries were sequenced on an Illumina HiSeq2000 using paired-end 100 bp reads. The original methods were these. SOAPnuke was used to process the raw data, with reads discarded if the reads contained adapters or uncalled bases, had a mean Phred below 15, or lacked an exact constant-primer or identifier match. COPE v1.2.5 was used to merge the high-quality paired reads, and each unique nucleotide sequence was defined as a clonotype. MiTCR v1.1 was used to align clonotypes to the IMGT TRBV, TRBD and TRBJ reference segments. Only V-J combinations with frequency above 0.0001, covering 99.2% of repertoires, were analysed. A TCS score was defined as the ratio between F50 (clonal expansion) and ExV (chaos), using BLOSUM62-based TCRdist between CDR3 peptides within each V-J. Welch's t-statistics and random forest reduced 500 to 650 V-J features to around 14, which were used in a naive Bayes classifier (R e1071). Thyroid-blood repertoire similarity was quantified with the Morisita-Horn index. TCRdb redid the processing of the public reads, applying fastp at Q25 and MiXCR, and retained in-frame beta chains. A single entry per CDR3 protein holds the most common genes and DNA from its merged rows. What appears here as the V and J calls and clone size reflects TCRdb's work, not the paper's. The sample table lists roughly 510,000 distinct CDR3 sequences, 46% of them with a count of one. Of the sample, around 44% is held by the ten largest clones.

The study at large found these results: Sample size was not statistically predetermined, and blinding of investigators to group allocation was not performed. Ophthalmopathy was separated from stable hyperthyroidism by a 13 V-J signature model, with approximately 86% sensitivity and about 81% specificity obtained in cross-validation and 80%/75% obtained in testing. In validation, the model predicted progression to ophthalmopathy a median of 6.5 months before onset, with about 67% sensitivity and 72.22% specificity. Most expanded thyroid clonotypes (frequency above 0.001) were also detected in blood, suggesting blood repertoires may reflect thyroid immune responses.

The CDR1 and CDR2 encoded by the germline V gene (reference sequence) are SGHKS and YYEKEE. The CDR3 runs 15 residues from the cysteine to the phenylalanine. The CDR3 DNA has 45 bases and is translated from base 1. V and J lose 5 bases and 4 bases, and a span of 16 bases separates them. The study excluded patients with uncontrolled infections, other autoimmune diseases, pregnancy or lactation. Diagnoses relied on clinical symptoms, serum thyroxine and TRAb, thyroid ultrasound and orbital computed tomography. Total RNA was extracted with Trizol reagent, and quality was checked on an Agilent 2100 Bioanalyzer. A word on this clonotype: Its antigen specificity is not known. Per-base quality was not reported, and no clone a single base away is much larger than it.

The source is an adult woman with Graves' disease, either hyperthyroidism or ophthalmopathy (not recorded which). Sequencing was performed on peripheral blood or thyroid tissue (not recorded which). The V gene is TRBV5-5 and the J gene is TRBJ1-5; the D gene is perhaps TRBD1, on 5 matching bases. CDR3 loop: CASSWETERNQPQHF. The DNA sequence is given as TGTGCCAGCAGTTGGGAGACAGAGAGGAATCAGCCCCAGCATTTT. With all but the CDR3 taken from the reference TRBV5-5 and TRBJ1-5 genes, the full variable domain is: DAGVTQSPTHLIKTRGQQVTLRCSPISGHKSVSWYQQVLGQGPQFIFQYYEKEERGRGNFPDRFSARQFPNYSSELNVNALLLGDSALYLCASSWETERNQPQHFGDGTRLSIL.